A selection of T cell receptor beta chains follows, all from one sample in a study of Graves' ophthalmopathy and Graves' hyperthyroidism. TCRdb passed the multiplex PCR reads through MiXCR, listing each CDR3 protein once. Of some 200,000 distinct CDR3 sequences listed, just under 30% are singletons. Sample: peripheral blood. The receptors originated from a man between 45 and 60 years old with Graves' ophthalmopathy. Both conserved end residues are part of each CDR3. Fields, in order: J gene, D gene, V gene, clone size, CDR3 DNA, CDR3 protein. The D gene is left open where the match is weak. Clone sizes are given selectively: once, few, many, or a class where the clone is expanded.

TRBJ2-7 | . | TRBV28 | many | TGTGCCAGCAGTTTAAGAGGCTCCCTTCCGTACTTC | CASSLRGSLPYF
TRBJ1-1 | . | TRBV6-5 | many | TGTGCCAGCAGTTACTCACGGGGCGACACTGAAGCTTTCTTT | CASSYSRGDTEAFF
TRBJ2-7 | TRBD2 | TRBV11-2 | . | TGTGCCAGCAGCCCCAAAAGGGAGACTAGCCGTACCTACGAGCAGTACTTC | CASSPKRETSRTYEQYF
TRBJ2-7 | TRBD2 | TRBV29-1 | many | TGCAGCGTGGGGGGGGGAACCTACGAGCAGTACTTC | CSVGGGTYEQYF
TRBJ1-1 | . | TRBV6-5 | . | TGTGCCAGCAGTTACTCAGGTCTGAACACTGAAGCTTTCTTT | CASSYSGLNTEAFF
TRBJ2-7 | . | TRBV29-1 | . | TGCAGCGTTGAAGGGTATAGCTCCTACGAGCAGTACTTC | CSVEGYSSYEQYF
TRBJ2-7 | TRBD2 | TRBV6-5 | . | TGTGCCAGCAGTTATCTTAGCGGGGCCACTAGCTCCTACGAGCAGTACTTC | CASSYLSGATSSYEQYF
TRBJ1-1 | . | TRBV27 | many | TGTGCCAGCAGTTTATCCATCATACGGCCCGGCGGGGTGCAGAACACTGAAGCTTTCTTT | CASSLSIIRPGGVQNTEAFF
TRBJ2-5 | . | TRBV6-1 | many | TGTGCCAGCACCGCTACGATCGGGACCCAGTACTTC | CASTATIGTQYF
TRBJ2-5 | TRBD1 | TRBV29-1 | many | TGCAGCGTTGAAGACCCGGCGCATGTGGGGACAGCTCAAGAGACCCAGTACTTC | CSVEDPAHVGTAQETQYF
TRBJ2-5 | . | TRBV25-1 | . | TGTGCCAGCAGTCCAGGGGTGGGGGAGACCCAGTACTTC | CASSPGVGETQYF
TRBJ1-2 | . | TRBV27 | many | TGTGCCAGCAGATCTCCAGGGATCTATGGCTACACCTTC | CASRSPGIYGYTF
TRBJ1-3 | . | TRBV20-1 | many | TGCAGTGCTAATCACAGGGATGCGGGAAACACCATATATTTT | CSANHRDAGNTIYF
TRBJ1-5 | . | TRBV6-1 | . | TGTGCCAGCAGTGGCTCGGTGGGCGGCAATCAGCCCCAGCATTTT | CASSGSVGGNQPQHF
TRBJ2-3 | . | TRBV27 | many | TGTGCCAGCAGAGGGAACGGAGTCGATTTTGGCACAGATACGCAGTATTTT | CASRGNGVDFGTDTQYF
TRBJ1-2 | . | TRBV27 | . | TGTGCCAGCAGCCGAATAGGACTTGGCTATGGCTACACCTTC | CASSRIGLGYGYTF
TRBJ2-7 | . | TRBV6-2/TRBV6-3 | many | TGTGCCAGCAGATTTCCAGGGGCATCCTACGAGCAGTACTTC | CASRFPGASYEQYF
TRBJ2-7 | . | TRBV10-3 | many | TGTGCCATCAGTGAGTCCGCCACCTACGAGCAGTACTTC | CAISESATYEQYF
TRBJ2-7 | . | TRBV28 | many | TGTGCCACACAGGGTCTTGGTTCCGAGCAGTACTTC | CATQGLGSEQYF
TRBJ2-7 | TRBD2 | TRBV28 | . | TGTGCCAGCACCACCGGGACTAGCGAGTACGAGCAGTACTTC | CASTTGTSEYEQYF
TRBJ2-7 | TRBD1 | TRBV12-3/TRBV12-4 | few | TGTGCCAGCAGTATCTTCTATCAGACAGGGGGGGTAGACGAGCAGTACTTC | CASSIFYQTGGVDEQYF
TRBJ2-2 | TRBD2 | TRBV13 | many | TGTGCCAGCAGCTTAGGGACTAGCGGGATCCTCACCGGGGAGCTGTTTTTT | CASSLGTSGILTGELFF
TRBJ2-7 | . | TRBV19 | many | TGTGCCAGTAGTACCGGGTTACTCTACGAGCAGTACTTC | CASSTGLLYEQYF
TRBJ2-7 | TRBD1 | TRBV12-3/TRBV12-4 | . | TGTGCCAGCAGCCGGGACAGGGTGAACGAGCAGTACTTC | CASSRDRVNEQYF